The 2 T cell receptor beta chains reported below all come from one sample, sequenced in a study of CD4 T cells in relation to SARS-CoV-2 and coronaviruses. Sequencing was performed with immunoSEQ multiplex PCR; in TCRdb, only in-frame clones are kept and a portion is missing. The data hold approximately 40,000 clones, with over 65% observed a single time. No cognate antigen is known for these TCRs. Sequences were obtained from memory CD4+ T cells from PBMCs, cultured in vitro. The source of these receptors is an adult with COVID-19.

The chain employs TRBV5-1 and TRBJ2-5; 8 nucleotides align to TRBD1. CDR1 and CDR2 from the germline V gene are SGHRS and YFSETQ. The CDR3 is made up of 13 amino acids. V was clipped by 8 bases and J by 3 bases; unmatched bases: 6. CDR3 loop: CASRTGSKETQYF. For the CDR3, the DNA is TGCGCCAGTCGGACAGGGAGTAAAGAGACCCAGTACTTC.

The V gene is TRBV19, the J gene TRBJ1-4; possible D gene TRBD1, 5 bases. CDR1 and CDR2 (germline): LNHDA, SQIVND (reference sequence). V was pared by 4 bases and J by 3 bases, with 15 bases between. The CDR3 covers 16 residues. This chain's CDR3 is CASSTRTGDSNEKLFF. DNA for the CDR3: TGTGCCAGTAGTACCCGGACGGGGGATTCTAATGAAAAACTGTTTTTT.